This T cell receptor (beta chain) originates from a study of T cell changes during pregnancy in multiple sclerosis. TCRdb's table, derived via immunoSEQ multiplex PCR, lists solely in-frame clones and lacks some. The table lists around 70,000 clones, roughly 92% of them singletons. Germline CDR1 is WNHNN and CDR2 is SYGVQD (reference sequence). With V trimmed by 3 bases and J by 0 bases, 2 bases remained unmatched. The CDR3 is made up of 15 amino acids. The origin of this receptor is a female donor in good health, enrolled as a control in a pregnancy study. The sequencing here drew on peripheral blood, taken after pregnancy. The rearrangement joins TRBV10-1 to TRBJ2-5; 9 nucleotides line up with TRBD1. The CDR3 sequence: CASSDTGGNQETQYF. In DNA form, the CDR3 reads TGCGCCAGCAGTGATACAGGGGGCAACCAAGAGACCCAGTACTTC.